This T cell receptor (beta chain) was documented in a study of T cell responses to AZD1222 COVID-19 vaccine. Libraries were prepared by immunoSEQ multiplex PCR; TCRdb keeps only in-frame clonotypes and omits some of them. Here the sample spans some 120,000 clones, roughly 91% being singletons. The source of this sequence is an adult in good health. The sample was peripheral blood, taken on day 0 of AZD1222 vaccination.

The CDR3 bases are TGTGCCAGCAGCTTGGGAGAGGGGTACGTCAATGAGCAGTTCTTC. Amino acids: CASSLGEGYVNEQFF. V usage is TRBV7-7 and J usage is TRBJ2-1; D may match TRBD1 or TRBD2 (5 bases each). The germline CDR1 and CDR2 sequences are SSHAT and FNYEAQ (reference sequence). This CDR3 region has 15 residues. The V gene lost 3 bases and the J gene lost 6 bases, with 15 bases spanning the gap.